The 23 T cell receptor beta chains in this list originate from one sample, sequenced in a study of T cells in Graves' hyperthyroidism and ophthalmopathy. TCR beta CDR3 sequences were amplified from RNA transcripts. The TCR CDR3 first-round RT-PCR relied on the HTBI primer set. TCRdb used MiXCR to reprocess the multiplex PCR reads, holding one entry per CDR3 protein. Among hundreds of thousands of distinct CDR3 sequences listed, over 15% were seen once. Sequenced sample: blood. The receptors derive from a woman aged 18-29 years with Graves' hyperthyroidism.

This clonotype was counted a few times. The V gene is TRBV3-1, the J gene TRBJ2-5; no definite D call. V lost 4 bases, J lost 7 bases, and 16 bases lay in between. Germline values: CDR1 LGHDT, CDR2 YNNKEL (reference sequence). The CDR3 covers 14 residues. The CDR3 reads CASSLDSLNWTQYF. The CDR3 DNA is TGTGCCAGCAGCCTCGACTCGCTAAATTGGACCCAGTACTTC.

Many counts were recorded for this clonotype. The chain is built from TRBV19 and TRBJ2-7, with D uncertain. Germline CDR1 reads LNHDA; CDR2 reads SQIVND (reference sequence). The CDR3 has 14 residues. Trimming left V 9 bases short and J 6 bases short, with 21 bases between. This CDR3 is CASKGASRPGEQYF. CDR3 nucleotides: TGTGCCAGCAAGGGCGCCTCTCGGCCGGGCGAGCAGTACTTC.

Concerning this clonotype itself: A junction end diverges from the germline sequence, so it may reflect a read error. The rearrangement joins TRBV2 to TRBJ2-7; D is perhaps TRBD2 (6 bases). Germline V CDR1 and CDR2: SNHLY, FYNNEI. The CDR3 consists of 14 residues. DNA of the CDR3: TGTGCCATCCACAGACTAGAGGTTACCTACGATCAGTACTTC. Translating it yields CAIHRLEVTYDQYF.

The sample holds many counts of this clonotype. The rearrangement links TRBV27 to TRBJ1-1, with a weak D call TRBD1 (6 bases). V was pared by 5 bases and J by 7 bases, with 14 bases between. CDR1 MNHEY and CDR2 SMNVEV come from the germline V gene (reference sequence). CDR3 length: 13 amino acids. CDR3 in DNA: TGTGCCAGCAGTCTCCGACAGGACATTGAAGCTTTCTTT. It codes for CASSLRQDIEAFF.

The V gene is TRBV20-1, the J gene TRBJ1-5; D is unclear. The length of the CDR3 is 13 residues. V dropped 3 bases and J dropped 15 bases, with 21 bases sitting between them. Looked up from germline, CDR1 is DFQATT and CDR2 is SNEGSKA (reference sequence). CDR3 residues: CSASQGAGFYGHF. CDR3 DNA sequence: TGCAGTGCTAGTCAAGGAGCCGGGTTCTACGGGCATTTT.

This clonotype appeared once. The rearrangement uses TRBV27 and TRBJ1-2, with D perhaps matching TRBD1 (5 bases). The length of the CDR3 is 14 residues. Trimming left V 4 bases short and J 2 bases short, with 11 bases between. Germline lookup yields CDR1 MNHEY and CDR2 SMNVEV (reference sequence). CDR3 DNA sequence: TGTGCCAGCAGTTCCCCCCCAGGGAACTATGGCTACACCTTC. Protein sequence: CASSSPPGNYGYTF.

The table lists this clonotype with many counts. The chain links TRBV25-1 to TRBJ2-7; D ambiguous. Germline V lookup: CDR1 MGHDK, CDR2 SYGVNS. The CDR3 totals 15 residues. With 6 bases removed from V and 5 bases from J, the gap between germline ends came to 20 bases. As DNA, the CDR3 is TGTGCCAGCAGCCTACTGCGAAGTACGCACCACGAGCAGTACTTC. Protein sequence: CASSLLRSTHHEQYF.

This clonotype was observed at least ten times. The genes are TRBV2 and TRBJ2-2, with a possible D match to TRBD1 (6 bases). Per germline, CDR1 SNHLY and CDR2 FYNNEI. With 10 bases removed from V and 5 bases from J, the gap between germline ends came to 17 bases. The length of the CDR3 is 14 residues. The chain's CDR3 is CATRQDPSTGELFF. CDR3 coding DNA: TGTGCCACCCGACAGGATCCTTCTACCGGGGAGCTGTTTTTT.

This clonotype was counted ten times or more. V usage is TRBV28 and J usage is TRBJ1-2, with a possible D match to TRBD1 (5 bases). The CDR3 covers 14 residues. Trimming removed 5 bases from V and 4 bases from J, with 14 bases in between. CDR1 is MDHEN and CDR2 is SYDVKM in the germline V gene. CDR3 bases: TGTGCCAGCAGTCCGGACACTTCCGGCTATGGCTACACCTTC. Its protein product is CASSPDTSGYGYTF.

The chain links TRBV5-6 to TRBJ2-5; D ambiguous. The ends were cut back, 6 bases at V and 2 bases at J, with 11 bases in the middle. CDR3 length: 13 amino acids. CDR1 is SGHDT, CDR2 YYEEEE, per germline. CDR3 sequence: CASTKELQETQYF. The CDR3 DNA sequence: TGTGCCAGCACCAAGGAGCTTCAAGAGACCCAGTACTTC.

This clonotype was picked up many times. The gene calls are TRBV10-3 and TRBJ1-2; 10 positions agree with TRBD1. The germline gives CDR1 ENHRY, CDR2 SYGVKD. This CDR3 has 15 residues. Trimming took 3 bases from V and 6 from J; bases not matched to a gene: 7. As DNA, the CDR3 is TGTGCCATCAGTGATGGGACAGGGGCCAGGGATGGCTACACCTTC. Translating gives CAISDGTGARDGYTF.

This clonotype was seen at least ten times. The chain has TRBV10-3 and TRBJ2-5, with TRBD1 identical over 9 bases. The CDR3 spans 14 residues. Germline values: CDR1 ENHRY, CDR2 SYGVKD. The J segment lost 5 bases and the V segment lost 10 bases, leaving 11 bases of the junction unmatched. CDR3 protein: CATNPGTGTETQYF. In DNA, the CDR3 is TGTGCCACCAATCCTGGGACAGGGACGGAGACCCAGTACTTC.

This clonotype showed up many times. This sequence joins TRBV11-1 and TRBJ1-1, with D hard to call. Germline V gene lookup returns CDR1 SGHAT and CDR2 FQDESV (reference sequence). This CDR3 contains 13 residues. The V and J ends lost 2 bases and 5 bases respectively, with 9 bases between them. CDR3 protein: CASSLREGTEAFF. Here the CDR3 DNA reads TGTGCCAGCAGCTTACGGGAGGGTACTGAAGCTTTCTTT.

This clonotype showed up many times. The CDR3 region has the DNA TGTGCCAGCAGGATGAGCCGGTTTGAAGCTTTCTTT. It specifies CASRMSRFEAFF. The V call is TRBV25-1, the J call TRBJ1-1; unclear D gene. Germline V gene sequence: CDR1 MGHDK, CDR2 SYGVNS. V lost 6 bases to trimming and J lost 7 bases, with 12 bases between them. The CDR3 covers 12 residues. The complete variable domain, with remaining parts taken from reference TRBV25-1 and TRBJ1-1, reads EADIYQTPRYLVIGTGKKITLECSQTMGHDKMYWYQQDPGMELHLIHYSYGVNSTEKGDLSSESTVSRIRTEHFPLTLESARPSHTSQYLCASRMSRFEAFFGQGTRLTVV.

The chain links TRBV7-2 to TRBJ1-1; a weak D match, TRBD1 (5 bases). The length of the CDR3 is 15 residues. Germline CDR1 is SGHTA and CDR2 is FQGNSA. Between the trimmed V and J ends, which lost 1 base and 4 bases, there was a span of 13 bases. The CDR3 coding sequence is TGTGCCAGCAGCTTAGACGCGCGGGGGAGCACTGAAGCTTTCTTT. It yields the protein CASSLDARGSTEAFF.

This clonotype was recorded many times. This rearrangement joins TRBV24-1 to TRBJ2-7; D is uncertain. V was cut by 3 bases and J by 7 bases, with 12 bases left in between. This CDR3 has 13 amino acids. The germline CDR1 and CDR2 sequences are KGHDR and SFDVKD. DNA for the CDR3: TGTGCCACCAGTGATCCACCGTTCCTGGAGCAGTACTTC. It is translated as CATSDPPFLEQYF.

The genes are TRBV7-8 and TRBJ2-7; 7 bases fit TRBD1. CDR3 length equals 15 residues. V dropped 5 bases and J dropped 3; count of bases not matched to a gene: 10. CDR1 and CDR2 from the germline V gene are SGHVS and FQNEAQ. CDR3 amino acids: CASSPGTEMNYEQYF. DNA for the CDR3: TGTGCCAGCAGCCCTGGGACAGAGATGAACTACGAGCAGTACTTC. Filled out from reference TRBV7-8 and TRBJ2-7, the complete variable domain reads GAGVSQSPRYKVAKRGQDVALRCDPISGHVSLFWYQQALGQGPEFLTYFQNEAQLDKSGLPSDRFFAERPEGSVSTLKIQRTQQEDSAVYLCASSPGTEMNYEQYFGPGTRLTVT.

This clonotype was found many times. The CDR3 DNA sequence: TGTGCCAGCAGCCCCGGGACTTTACAAGAGACCCAGTACTTC. Translated, it gives CASSPGTLQETQYF. The chain recombines TRBV6-2 or TRBV6-3 with TRBJ2-5; D may be TRBD2 (6 bases). V was trimmed by 6 bases and J by 2 bases, leaving 13 bases between them. Germline CDR1 reads MNHEY; CDR2 reads SVGEGT. The CDR3 consists of 14 residues.

This clonotype was recorded at least ten times. The junction departs from the called germline gene at one end, perhaps through a read error. The chain joins TRBV20-1 to TRBJ1-1, with a tentative D call TRBD1 (5 bases). From germline, CDR1 is DFQATT and CDR2 SNEGSKA (reference sequence). This CDR3 contains 13 residues. In DNA form, the CDR3 reads TGCAGTGCTAGGGACACCTCGAACACTGAAGCTTCCTTT. Translation: CSARDTSNTEASF.

The chain couples TRBV15 to TRBJ2-7; D not certain. Trimming removed 0 bases from V and 3 bases from J, with 3 bases in between. CDR3 length equals 12 residues. Per germline, CDR1 LNHNV and CDR2 YYDKDF (reference sequence). The chain's CDR3 is CATSRDHYEQYF. The CDR3 DNA follows: TGTGCCACCAGCAGAGACCACTACGAGCAGTACTTC.

This clonotype was seen at least ten times. The CDR3 DNA reads as TGTGCCAGCAGCCCTACCGGGACTAGAGGGTCCGGGGAGCTGTTTTTT. Amino acid sequence: CASSPTGTRGSGELFF. The rearrangement links TRBV9 to TRBJ2-2, with TRBD2 matching over 8 bases. The CDR3 totals 16 residues. From germline, CDR1 is SGDLS and CDR2 YYNGEE. J lost 6 bases, V lost 4 bases, and 11 bases had no gene match.

This clonotype was observed many times. The CDR3 reads CASSFKQGVYEQYF. CDR3 DNA: TGTGCCAGCAGCTTTAAACAGGGGGTCTACGAGCAGTACTTC. The rearrangement links TRBV7-9 to TRBJ2-7; 8 bases agree with TRBD1. CDR1 and CDR2 (germline): SEHNR, FQNEAQ (reference sequence). This CDR3 spans 14 amino acids. J gave up 3 bases and V 3 bases, and 4 bases lay outside the gene matches.

This clonotype appeared many times. V and J are TRBV19 and TRBJ1-5; D is unresolved. The V end was cut by 5 bases, the J end by 5 bases, with 1 base between. The CDR3 has 10 residues. Germline CDR1 and CDR2: LNHDA and SQIVND (reference sequence). For the CDR3, the DNA is TGTGCCAGTAGTCATCAGCCCCAGCATTTT. Its translation is CASSHQPQHF.